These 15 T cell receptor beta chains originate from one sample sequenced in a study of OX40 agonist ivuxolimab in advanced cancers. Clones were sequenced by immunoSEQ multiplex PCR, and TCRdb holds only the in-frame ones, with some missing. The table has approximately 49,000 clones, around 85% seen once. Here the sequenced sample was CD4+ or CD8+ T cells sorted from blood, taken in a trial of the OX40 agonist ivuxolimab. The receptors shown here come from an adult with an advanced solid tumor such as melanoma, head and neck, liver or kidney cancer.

The CDR3 DNA is TGTGCCAGCAGTTTATCTGGGTTGTGGCAGCCCCAGCATTTT. Its translation: CASSLSGLWQPQHF. The rearrangement joins TRBV28 to TRBJ1-5; no definite D call. The CDR3 is made up of 14 amino acids. Per germline, CDR1 MDHEN and CDR2 SYDVKM. V was cut by 1 base and J by 7 bases, with 11 bases left in between.

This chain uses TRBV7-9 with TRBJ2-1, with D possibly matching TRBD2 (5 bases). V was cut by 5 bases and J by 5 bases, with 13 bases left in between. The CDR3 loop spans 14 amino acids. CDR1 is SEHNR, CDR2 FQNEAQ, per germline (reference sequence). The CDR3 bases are TGTGCCAGCAGCCCTACGCGGGCCCACAATGAGCAGTTCTTC. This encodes CASSPTRAHNEQFF.

The CDR3: CASSRTGITEQYV. The CDR3 region has the DNA TGTGCCAGCAGCCGGACAGGGATCACCGAGCAGTACGTC. This rearrangement joins TRBV6-5 to TRBJ2-7; 8 nucleotides align to TRBD1. Germline trimming cut 6 bases from V and 6 bases from J; bases unmatched to any gene: 7. Per germline, CDR1 MNHEY and CDR2 SVGAGI. This CDR3 comprises 13 residues.

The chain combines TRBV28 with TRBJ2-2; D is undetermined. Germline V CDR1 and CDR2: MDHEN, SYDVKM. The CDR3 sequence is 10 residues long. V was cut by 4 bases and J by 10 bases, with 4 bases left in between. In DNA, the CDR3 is TGTGCCAGCAGTTCGGAGGAGCTGTTTTTT. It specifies CASSSEELFF.

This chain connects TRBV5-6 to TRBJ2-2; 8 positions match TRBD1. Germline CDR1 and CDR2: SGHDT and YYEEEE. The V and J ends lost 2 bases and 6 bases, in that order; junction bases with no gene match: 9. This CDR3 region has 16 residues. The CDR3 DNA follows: TGTGCCAGCAGCTTTTGGAACAGGGGGAATGCCGGGGAGCTGTTTTTT. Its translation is CASSFWNRGNAGELFF.

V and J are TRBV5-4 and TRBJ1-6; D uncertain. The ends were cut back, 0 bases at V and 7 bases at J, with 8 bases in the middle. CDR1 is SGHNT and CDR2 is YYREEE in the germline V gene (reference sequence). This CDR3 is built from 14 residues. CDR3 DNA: TGTGCCAGCAGCTTGGAGGGCACAAATTCACCCCTCCACTTT. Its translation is CASSLEGTNSPLHF.

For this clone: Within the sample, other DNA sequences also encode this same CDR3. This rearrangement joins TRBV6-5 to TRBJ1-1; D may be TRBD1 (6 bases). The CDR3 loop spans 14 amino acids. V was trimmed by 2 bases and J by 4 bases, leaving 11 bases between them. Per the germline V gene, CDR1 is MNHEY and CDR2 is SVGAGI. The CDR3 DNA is TGTGCCAGCAGTTACGTCCTAGGGGGCACTGAAGCTTTCTTT. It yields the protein CASSYVLGGTEAFF.

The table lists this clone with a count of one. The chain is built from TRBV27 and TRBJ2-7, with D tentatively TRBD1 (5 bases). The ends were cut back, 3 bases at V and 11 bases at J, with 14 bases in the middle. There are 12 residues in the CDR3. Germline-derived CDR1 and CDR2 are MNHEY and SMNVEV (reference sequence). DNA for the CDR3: TGTGCCAGCAGTTTGTCTACAGGACCAAAGTACGTC. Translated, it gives CASSLSTGPKYV.

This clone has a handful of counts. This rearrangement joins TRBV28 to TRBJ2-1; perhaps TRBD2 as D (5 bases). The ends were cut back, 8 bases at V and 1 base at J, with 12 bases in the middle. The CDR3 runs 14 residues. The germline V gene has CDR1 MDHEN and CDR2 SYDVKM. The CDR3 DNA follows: TGTGCCAGCGGTACTCCGGGGTCCTACAATGAGCAGTTCTTC. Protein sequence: CASGTPGSYNEQFF.

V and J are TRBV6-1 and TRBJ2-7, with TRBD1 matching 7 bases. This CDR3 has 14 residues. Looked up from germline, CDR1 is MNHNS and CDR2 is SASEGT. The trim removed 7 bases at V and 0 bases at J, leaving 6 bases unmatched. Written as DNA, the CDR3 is TGTGCCAGCACCGAAAGGGACAGCTCCTACGAGCAGTACGTC. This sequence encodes CASTERDSSYEQYV.

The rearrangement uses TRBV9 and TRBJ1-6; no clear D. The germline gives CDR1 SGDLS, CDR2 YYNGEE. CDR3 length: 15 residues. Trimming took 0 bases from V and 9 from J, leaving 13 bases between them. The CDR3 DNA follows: TGTGCCAGCAGCGTAGGGCCTCTATTGCCTTCACCCCTCCACTTT. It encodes CASSVGPLLPSPLHF.

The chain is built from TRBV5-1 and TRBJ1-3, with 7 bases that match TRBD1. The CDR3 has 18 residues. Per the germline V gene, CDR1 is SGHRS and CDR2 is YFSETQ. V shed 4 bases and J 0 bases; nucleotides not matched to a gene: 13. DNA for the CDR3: TGCGCCAGCAGCCCTGGACAGGTGTCGATGGGCTCTGGAAACACCATATATTTT. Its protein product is CASSPGQVSMGSGNTIYF.

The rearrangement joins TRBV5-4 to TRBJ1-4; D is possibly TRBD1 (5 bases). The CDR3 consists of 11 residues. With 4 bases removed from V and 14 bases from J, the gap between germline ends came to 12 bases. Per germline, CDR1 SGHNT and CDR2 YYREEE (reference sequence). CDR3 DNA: TGTGCCAGCAGCCGCGGGACCGAGCTGTTTTTT. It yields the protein CASSRGTELFF.

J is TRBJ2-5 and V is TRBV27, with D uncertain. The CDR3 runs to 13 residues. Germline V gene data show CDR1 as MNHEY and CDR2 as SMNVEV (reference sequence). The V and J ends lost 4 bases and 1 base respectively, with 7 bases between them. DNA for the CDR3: TGTGCCAGCAGTTGGGGTCCCCAAGAGACCCAGTACTTC. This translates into CASSWGPQETQYF.

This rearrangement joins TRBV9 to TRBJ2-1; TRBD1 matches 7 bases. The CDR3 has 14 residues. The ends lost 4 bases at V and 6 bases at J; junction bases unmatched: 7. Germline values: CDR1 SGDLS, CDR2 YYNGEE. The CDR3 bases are TGTGCCAGCAGCCCCCAAGACAGGGCCAATGAGCAGTTCTTC. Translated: CASSPQDRANEQFF.